The following is a TCR beta chain sequence with its context. Its antigen is unidentified. The junction does not match germline at one end; this may be a read error. The CDR3 loop spans 15 amino acids. Template material for amplifying TCR beta CDR3 regions consisted of RNA transcripts. An initial round of RT-PCR targeting the TCR CDR3 relied on the HTBI primer set. In TCRdb, the multiplex PCR reads were re-called with MiXCR into one record per CDR3 protein. The sample gives 500,000 to 550,000 distinct CDR3 sequences, more than 20% of which show up once; more than 25% is in the top ten. The data are from a study of T cells in Graves' hyperthyroidism and ophthalmopathy. The study's findings and limits: Researchers found most expanded thyroid clonotypes above 0.001 in blood as well.

Those with hyperthyroidism were 18 to 65 years old, newly diagnosed, and ill for under 2 months. Diagnostic decisions used clinical symptoms, serum thyroxine and TRAb, thyroid ultrasound and orbital computed tomography. PBMCs were sourced from more than 9 ml fresh peripheral blood. The rearrangement joins TRBV12-3 or TRBV12-4 to TRBJ2-2; TRBD1 or TRBD2 may be the D gene (5 bases each). Input material: blood. The sequence derives from a man between 18 and 29 years old with Graves' hyperthyroidism. DNA for the CDR3: TGTGCCAGCAGACCGGGGACGGTGAACACTGGGGAGCTGTTTTTT. This translates into CASRPGTVNTGELFF.